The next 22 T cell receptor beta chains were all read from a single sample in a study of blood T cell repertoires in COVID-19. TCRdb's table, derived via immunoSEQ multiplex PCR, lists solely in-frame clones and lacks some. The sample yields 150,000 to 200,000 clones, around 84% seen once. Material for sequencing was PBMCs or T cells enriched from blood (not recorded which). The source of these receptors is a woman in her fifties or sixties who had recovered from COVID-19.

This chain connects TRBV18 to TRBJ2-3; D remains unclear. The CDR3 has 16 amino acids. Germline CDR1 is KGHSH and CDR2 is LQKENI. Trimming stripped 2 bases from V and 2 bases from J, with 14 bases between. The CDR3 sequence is CASSPYDTKNTDTQYF. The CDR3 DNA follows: TGTGCCAGCTCACCATACGACACGAAAAACACAGATACGCAGTATTTT.

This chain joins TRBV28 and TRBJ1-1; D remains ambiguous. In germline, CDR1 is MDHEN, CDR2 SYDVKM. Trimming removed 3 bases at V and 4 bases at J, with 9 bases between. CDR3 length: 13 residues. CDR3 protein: CASSFATFTEAFF. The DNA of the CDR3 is TGTGCCAGCAGTTTTGCTACGTTCACTGAAGCTTTCTTT.

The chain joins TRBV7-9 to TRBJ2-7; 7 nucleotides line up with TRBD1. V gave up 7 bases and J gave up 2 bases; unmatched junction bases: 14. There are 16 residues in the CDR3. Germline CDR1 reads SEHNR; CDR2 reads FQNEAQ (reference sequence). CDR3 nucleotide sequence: TGTGCCAGCAACCTACGACAGGGCCTCCTAACCTACGAGCAGTACTTC. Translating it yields CASNLRQGLLTYEQYF.

The chain's CDR3 is CASSYKADGYGYTF. DNA of the CDR3: TGTGCCAGCAGTTACAAGGCGGATGGCTATGGCTACACCTTC. The J gene is TRBJ1-2, the V gene TRBV6-5; D is unclear. With 2 bases removed from V and 4 bases from J, the gap between germline ends came to 11 bases. The CDR3 has 14 amino acids. The V gene's germline CDR1 is MNHEY and CDR2 SVGAGI.

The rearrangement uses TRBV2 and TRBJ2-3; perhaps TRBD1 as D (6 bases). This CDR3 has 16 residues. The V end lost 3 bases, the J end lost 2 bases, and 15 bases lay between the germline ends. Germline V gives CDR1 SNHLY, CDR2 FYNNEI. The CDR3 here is CASSDGQSYFTDTQYF. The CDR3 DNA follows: TGTGCCAGCAGTGACGGACAGTCCTACTTCACAGATACGCAGTATTTT.

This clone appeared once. In DNA, the CDR3 is TGTGCCAGCAGTTTCGGAGCGGGAGGCTCAGATACGCAGTATTTT. Its protein product is CASSFGAGGSDTQYF. The rearrangement links TRBV28 to TRBJ2-3, with 9 bases matching TRBD2. V dropped 3 bases and J dropped 4; count of bases not matched to a gene: 5. The V gene's germline CDR1 is MDHEN and CDR2 SYDVKM. The CDR3 spans 15 residues. The full variable domain, completed using reference TRBV28 and TRBJ2-3, is DVKVTQSSRYLVKRTGEKVFLECVQDMDHENMFWYRQDPGLGLRLIYFSYDVKMKEKGDIPEGYSVSREKKERFSLILESASTNQTSMYLCASSFGAGGSDTQYFGPGTRLTVL.

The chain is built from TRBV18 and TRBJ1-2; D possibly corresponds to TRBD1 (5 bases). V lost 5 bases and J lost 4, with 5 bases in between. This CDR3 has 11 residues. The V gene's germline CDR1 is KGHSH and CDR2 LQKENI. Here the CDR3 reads CASSDSYGYTF. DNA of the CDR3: TGTGCCAGCTCAGACAGCTATGGCTACACCTTC.

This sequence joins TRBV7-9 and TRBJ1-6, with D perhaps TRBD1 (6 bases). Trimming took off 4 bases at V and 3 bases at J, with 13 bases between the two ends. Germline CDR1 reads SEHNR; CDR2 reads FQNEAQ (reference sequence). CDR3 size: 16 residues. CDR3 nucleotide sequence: TGTGCCAGCAGCTACTATCGACAGGTCTATAATTCACCCCTCCACTTT. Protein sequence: CASSYYRQVYNSPLHF.

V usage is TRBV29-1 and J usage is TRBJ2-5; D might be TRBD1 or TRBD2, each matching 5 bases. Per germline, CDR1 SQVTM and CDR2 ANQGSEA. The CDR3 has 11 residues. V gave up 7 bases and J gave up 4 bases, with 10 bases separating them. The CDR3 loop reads CSEGSGETQYF. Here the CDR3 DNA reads TGCAGCGAGGGGAGTGGAGAGACCCAGTACTTC.

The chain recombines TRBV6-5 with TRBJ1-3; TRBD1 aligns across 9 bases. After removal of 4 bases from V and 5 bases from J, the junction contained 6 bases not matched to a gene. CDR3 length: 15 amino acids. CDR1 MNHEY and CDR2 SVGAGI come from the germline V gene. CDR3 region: CASSSGTGSRNTIYF. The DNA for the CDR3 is TGTGCCAGCAGTTCCGGGACAGGGTCCCGAAACACCATATATTTT.

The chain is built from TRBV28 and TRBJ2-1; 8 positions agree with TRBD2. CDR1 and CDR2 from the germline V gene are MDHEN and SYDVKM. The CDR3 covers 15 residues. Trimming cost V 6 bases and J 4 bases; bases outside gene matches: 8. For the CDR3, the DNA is TGTGCCAGCAGCTCAGCGGGAGCGGATTACAATGAGCAGTTCTTC. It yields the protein CASSSAGADYNEQFF. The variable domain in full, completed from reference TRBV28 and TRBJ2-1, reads DVKVTQSSRYLVKRTGEKVFLECVQDMDHENMFWYRQDPGLGLRLIYFSYDVKMKEKGDIPEGYSVSREKKERFSLILESASTNQTSMYLCASSSAGADYNEQFFGPGTRLTVL.

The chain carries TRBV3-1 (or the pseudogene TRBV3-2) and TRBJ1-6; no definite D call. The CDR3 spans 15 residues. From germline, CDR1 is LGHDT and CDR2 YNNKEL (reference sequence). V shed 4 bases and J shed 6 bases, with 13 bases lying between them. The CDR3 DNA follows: TGTGCCAGCAGCCCCCTCGTTGGAGGTAATTCACCCCTCCACTTT. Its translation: CASSPLVGGNSPLHF.

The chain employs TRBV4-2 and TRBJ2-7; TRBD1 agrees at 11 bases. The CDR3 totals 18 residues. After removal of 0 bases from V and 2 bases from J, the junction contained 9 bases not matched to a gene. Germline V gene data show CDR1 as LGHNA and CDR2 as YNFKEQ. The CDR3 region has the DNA TGTGCCAGCAGCCAAGATTTGTCGGGGACAGGGGGACCCTACGAGCAGTACTTC. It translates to CASSQDLSGTGGPYEQYF.

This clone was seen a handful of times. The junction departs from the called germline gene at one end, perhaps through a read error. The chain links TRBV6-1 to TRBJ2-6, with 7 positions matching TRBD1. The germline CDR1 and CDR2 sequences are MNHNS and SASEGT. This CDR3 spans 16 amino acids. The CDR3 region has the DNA TGTGCCAGCGGTGAGGGACAGACCTCTGGGGCCAACGTCCTGACTTTC. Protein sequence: CASGEGQTSGANVLTF.

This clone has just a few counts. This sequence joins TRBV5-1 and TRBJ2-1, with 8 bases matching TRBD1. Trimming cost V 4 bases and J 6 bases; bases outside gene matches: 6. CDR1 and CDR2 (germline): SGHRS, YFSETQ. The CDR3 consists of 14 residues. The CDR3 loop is CASSPGQDTNEQFF. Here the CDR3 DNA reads TGCGCCAGCAGCCCGGGACAGGATACCAATGAGCAGTTCTTC.

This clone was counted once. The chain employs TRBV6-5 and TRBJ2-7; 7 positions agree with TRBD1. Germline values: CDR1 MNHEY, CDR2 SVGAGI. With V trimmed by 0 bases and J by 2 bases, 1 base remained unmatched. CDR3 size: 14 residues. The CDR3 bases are TGTGCCAGCAGTTACTCGACAGGGACCTACGAGCAGTACTTC. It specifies CASSYSTGTYEQYF.

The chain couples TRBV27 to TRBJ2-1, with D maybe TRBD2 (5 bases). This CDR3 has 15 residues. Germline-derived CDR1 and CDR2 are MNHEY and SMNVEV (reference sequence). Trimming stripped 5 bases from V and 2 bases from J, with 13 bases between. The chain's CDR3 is CASSTDWQAYNEQFF. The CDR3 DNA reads TGTGCCAGCAGTACGGACTGGCAGGCCTACAATGAGCAGTTCTTC.

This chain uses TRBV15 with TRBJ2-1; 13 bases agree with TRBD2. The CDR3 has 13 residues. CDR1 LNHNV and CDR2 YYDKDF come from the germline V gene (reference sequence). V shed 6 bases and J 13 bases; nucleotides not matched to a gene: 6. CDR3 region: CATSTGTSGTQFF. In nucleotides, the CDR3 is TGTGCCACCAGTACCGGGACTAGCGGGACTCAGTTCTTC.

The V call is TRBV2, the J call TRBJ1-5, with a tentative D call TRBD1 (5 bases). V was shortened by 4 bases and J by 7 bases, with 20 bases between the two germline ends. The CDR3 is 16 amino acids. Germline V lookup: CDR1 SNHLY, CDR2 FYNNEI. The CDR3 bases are TGTGCCAGCAGTGGGTACTCTAACAGGAATGGGCAGCCCCAGCATTTT. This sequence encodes CASSGYSNRNGQPQHF.

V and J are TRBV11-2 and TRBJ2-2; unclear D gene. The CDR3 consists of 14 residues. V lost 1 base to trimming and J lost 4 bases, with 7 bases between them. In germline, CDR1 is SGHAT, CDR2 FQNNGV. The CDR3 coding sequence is TGTGCCAGCAGCTTAGGCGCAAGCACCGGGGAGCTGTTTTTT. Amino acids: CASSLGASTGELFF.

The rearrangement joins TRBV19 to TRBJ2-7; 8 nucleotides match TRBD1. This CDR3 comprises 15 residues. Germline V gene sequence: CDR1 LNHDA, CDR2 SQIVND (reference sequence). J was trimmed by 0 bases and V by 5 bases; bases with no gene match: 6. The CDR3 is CASSPGTGNSYEQYF. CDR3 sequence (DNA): TGTGCCAGTAGTCCCGGGACAGGCAACTCCTACGAGCAGTACTTC.

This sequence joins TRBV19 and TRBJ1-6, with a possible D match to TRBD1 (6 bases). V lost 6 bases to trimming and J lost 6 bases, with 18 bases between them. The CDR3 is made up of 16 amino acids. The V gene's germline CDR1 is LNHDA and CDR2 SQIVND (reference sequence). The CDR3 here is CASSTQQGSGNSPLHF. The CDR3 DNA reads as TGTGCCAGTAGCACCCAACAGGGATCGGGTAATTCACCCCTCCACTTT.